The rows below give T cell receptor beta chains drawn from one sample of a study of blood T cell repertoires in COVID-19. Some clones are missing from TCRdb's copy, which holds only in-frame ones; the method was immunoSEQ multiplex PCR. Among more than 110,000 clones, approximately 90% were seen once, and the ten largest hold around 4.5%. Sequenced: PBMCs or T cells enriched from blood (not recorded which). All receptors derive from a man aged 50-60 years who had recovered from COVID-19. CDR3s include the opening cysteine and the closing phenylalanine or tryptophan. Rows may omit the clone size; those that give it use once, few, many or a size class.

CDR3 protein | J gene | clone size | V gene
CASSRDRVADTQYF | TRBJ2-3 | - | TRBV7-2
CASSIKDRGSYTF | TRBJ1-2 | - | TRBV19
CASSLTLTVSSGNTIYF | TRBJ1-3 | - | TRBV5-1
CASIGADNEQFF | TRBJ2-1 | - | TRBV27
CASSSDRVSGSPLHF | TRBJ1-6 | - | TRBV7-9
CAWSESADNEQFF | TRBJ2-1 | - | TRBV30
CASSQGIRDRRTDTQYF | TRBJ2-3 | - | TRBV3-1/TRBV3-2
CASSASGQPRNYGYTF | TRBJ1-2 | - | TRBV7-3
CASSLETPNYGYTF | TRBJ1-2 | - | TRBV5-1
CASRGTGNTGELFF | TRBJ2-2 | - | TRBV5-1
CASSQTVRQLGSGNTIYF | TRBJ1-3 | few | TRBV3-1/TRBV3-2
CATNPDRKTDTQYF | TRBJ2-3 | - | TRBV24-1
CASSPPLAGQETQYF | TRBJ2-5 | - | TRBV5-1
CASSFGTGAETQYF | TRBJ2-5 | - | TRBV5-1
CASSISDTLYSNQPQHF | TRBJ1-5 | - | TRBV18
CASSSPGTPPYEQYF | TRBJ2-7 | few | TRBV19
CASSLFQGNSPLHF | TRBJ1-6 | - | TRBV27
CASSLGTGSYGYTF | TRBJ1-2 | - | TRBV5-1
CASKDAGTSIEQYF | TRBJ2-7 | - | TRBV2
CASSPTNQETQYF | TRBJ2-5 | - | TRBV7-2
CATSRVQGELFF | TRBJ1-4 | once | TRBV15
CASSLLPFGEQFF | TRBJ2-1 | - | TRBV12-3/TRBV12-4
CASSLDRGYNSPLHF | TRBJ1-6 | - | TRBV5-8
CASSQEVRAKSGNTIYF | TRBJ1-3 | - | TRBV3-1/TRBV3-2
CASSISGYNSPLHF | TRBJ1-6 | - | TRBV19
CASSLGRVQPQHF | TRBJ1-5 | - | TRBV6-5
CASSVGGLATGELFF | TRBJ2-2 | - | TRBV9
CASRGRGQSNQPQHF | TRBJ1-5 | - | TRBV6-6
CATSRAAGDYGYTF | TRBJ1-2 | - | TRBV15
CASSQEAHGLAVYYEQYF | TRBJ2-7 | - | TRBV3-1/TRBV3-2
CASSPDKWNQPQHF | TRBJ1-5 | - | TRBV4-1
CASSPRQGNTEAFF | TRBJ1-1 | - | TRBV28
CASSLTGAGSSTDTQYF | TRBJ2-3 | once | TRBV7-6